Here is one T cell receptor (beta chain) with its context. These data originate in a study of blood T cell repertoires in COVID-19. Study-wide context: The United States, Italy and Spain provided the acute and convalescent COVID-19 samples.

The data were produced by immunoSEQ multiplex PCR, yet TCRdb's version contains in-frame clones alone and is incomplete. Counted here are fewer than 200,000 clones, approximately 83% occurring once; the ten biggest clones make up approximately 2%. The clonotype originates from a woman aged 80 or over with acute or convalescent COVID-19. The sequenced sample was peripheral blood.

The CDR3 region has the DNA TGCAGCGTTGGAGCAGGGGTAGGGTATGGCTACACCTTC. Translating gives CSVGAGVGYGYTF. The chain recombines TRBV29-1 with TRBJ1-2, with D possibly matching TRBD1 (6 bases). The germline gives CDR1 SQVTM, CDR2 ANQGSEA. The length of the CDR3 is 13 residues. Trimming took off 4 bases at V and 5 bases at J, with 14 bases between the two ends.